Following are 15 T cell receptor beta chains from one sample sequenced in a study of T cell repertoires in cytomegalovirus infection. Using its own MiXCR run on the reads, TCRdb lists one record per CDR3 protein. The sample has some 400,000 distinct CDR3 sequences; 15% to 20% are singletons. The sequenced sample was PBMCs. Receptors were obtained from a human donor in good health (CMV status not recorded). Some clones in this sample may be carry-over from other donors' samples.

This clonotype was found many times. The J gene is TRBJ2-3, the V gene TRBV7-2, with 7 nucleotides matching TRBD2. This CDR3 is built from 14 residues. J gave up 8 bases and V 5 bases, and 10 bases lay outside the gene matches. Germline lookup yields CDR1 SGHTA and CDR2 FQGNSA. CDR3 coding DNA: TGTGCCAGCAGCCTAGGACTCTCGGGAGGTACGCAGTATTTT. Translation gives CASSLGLSGGTQYF.

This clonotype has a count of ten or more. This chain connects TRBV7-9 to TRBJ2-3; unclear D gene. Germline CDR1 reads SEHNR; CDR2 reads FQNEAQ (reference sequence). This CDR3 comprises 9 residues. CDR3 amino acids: CASGDTQYF. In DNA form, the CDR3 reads TGTGCAAGTGGCGATACGCAGTATTTT. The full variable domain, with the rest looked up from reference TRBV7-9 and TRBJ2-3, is DTGVSQNPRHKITKRGQNVTFRCDPISEHNRLYWYRQTLGQGPEFLTYFQNEAQLEKSRLLSDRFSAERPKGSFSTLEIQRTEQGDSAMYLCASGDTQYFGPGTRLTVL.

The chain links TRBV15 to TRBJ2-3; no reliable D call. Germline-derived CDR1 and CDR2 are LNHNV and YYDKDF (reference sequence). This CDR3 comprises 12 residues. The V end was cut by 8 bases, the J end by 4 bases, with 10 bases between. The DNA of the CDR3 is TGTGCCACCTCTCGGGTTTCAGATACGCAGTATTTT. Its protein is CATSRVSDTQYF.

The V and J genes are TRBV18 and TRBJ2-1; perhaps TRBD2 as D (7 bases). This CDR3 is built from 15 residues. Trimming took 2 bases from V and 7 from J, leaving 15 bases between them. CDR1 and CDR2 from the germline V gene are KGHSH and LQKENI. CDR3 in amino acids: CASSPMWGGENEQFF. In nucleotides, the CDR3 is TGTGCCAGCTCACCAATGTGGGGGGGCGAAAATGAGCAGTTCTTC.

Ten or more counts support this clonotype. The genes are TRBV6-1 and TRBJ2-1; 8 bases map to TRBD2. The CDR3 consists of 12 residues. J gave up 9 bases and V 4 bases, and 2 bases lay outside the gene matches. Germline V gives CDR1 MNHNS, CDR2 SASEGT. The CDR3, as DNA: TGTGCCAGCAGTGGCGGGGGGCCTGAGCAGTTCTTC. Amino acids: CASSGGGPEQFF.

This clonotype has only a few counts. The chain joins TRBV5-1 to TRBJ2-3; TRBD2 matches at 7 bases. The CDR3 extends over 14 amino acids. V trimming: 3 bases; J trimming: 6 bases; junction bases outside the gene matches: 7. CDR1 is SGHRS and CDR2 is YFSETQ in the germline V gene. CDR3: CASSSRLADDTQYF. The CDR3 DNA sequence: TGCGCCAGCAGCTCGCGGCTAGCGGACGATACGCAGTATTTT.

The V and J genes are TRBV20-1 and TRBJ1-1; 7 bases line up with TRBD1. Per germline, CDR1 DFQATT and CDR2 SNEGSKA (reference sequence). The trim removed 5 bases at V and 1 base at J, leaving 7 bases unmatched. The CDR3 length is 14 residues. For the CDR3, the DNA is TGCAGTGCTCCGTTGACAGGGAGGAACACTGAAGCTTTCTTT. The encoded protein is CSAPLTGRNTEAFF.

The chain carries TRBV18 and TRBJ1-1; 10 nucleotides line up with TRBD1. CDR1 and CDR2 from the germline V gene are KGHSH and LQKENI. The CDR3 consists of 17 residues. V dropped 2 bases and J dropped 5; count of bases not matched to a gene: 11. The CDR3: CASSPRDVGQGRTEAFF. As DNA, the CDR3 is TGTGCCAGCTCACCAAGGGATGTGGGACAGGGGCGAACTGAAGCTTTCTTT.

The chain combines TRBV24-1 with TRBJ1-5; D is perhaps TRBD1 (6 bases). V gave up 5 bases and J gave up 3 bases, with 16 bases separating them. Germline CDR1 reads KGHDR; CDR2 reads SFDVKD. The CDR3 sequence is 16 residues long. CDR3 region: CATSGGGAQDNQPQHF. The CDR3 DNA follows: TGTGCCACCAGTGGGGGGGGGGCGCAGGACAATCAGCCCCAGCATTTT.

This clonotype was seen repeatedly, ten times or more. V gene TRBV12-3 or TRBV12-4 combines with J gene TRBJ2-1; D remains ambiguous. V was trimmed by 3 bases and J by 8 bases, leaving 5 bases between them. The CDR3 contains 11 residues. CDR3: CASSFMDEQFF. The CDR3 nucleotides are TGTGCCAGCAGTTTTATGGATGAGCAGTTCTTC.

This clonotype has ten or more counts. CDR3: CASSPATGPGTQYF. The CDR3 nucleotides read TGTGCCAGCAGTCCCGCGACAGGCCCAGGGACCCAGTACTTC. This chain links TRBV12-3 or TRBV12-4 with TRBJ2-5; D perhaps matches TRBD1 (6 bases). CDR3 size: 14 residues. Trimming took 5 bases from V and 7 from J, leaving 17 bases between them.

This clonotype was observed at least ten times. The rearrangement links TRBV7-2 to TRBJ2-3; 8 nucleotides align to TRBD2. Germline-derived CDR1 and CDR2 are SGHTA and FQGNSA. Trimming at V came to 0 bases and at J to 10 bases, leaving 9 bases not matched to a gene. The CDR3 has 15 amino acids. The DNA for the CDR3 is TGTGCCAGCAGCTTAGCTGTCCTAGCGGGTCCTTCGCAGTATTTT. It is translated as CASSLAVLAGPSQYF.

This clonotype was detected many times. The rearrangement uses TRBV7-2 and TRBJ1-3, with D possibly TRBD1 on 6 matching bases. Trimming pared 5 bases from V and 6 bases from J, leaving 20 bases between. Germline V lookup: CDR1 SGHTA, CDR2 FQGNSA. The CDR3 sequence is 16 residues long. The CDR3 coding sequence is TGTGCCAGCAGCCTCATTGGCGTGGGGGCATCAAACACCATATATTTT. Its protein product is CASSLIGVGASNTIYF. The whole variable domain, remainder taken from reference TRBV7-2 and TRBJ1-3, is GAGVSQSPSNKVTEKGKDVELRCDPISGHTALYWYRQSLGQGLEFLIYFQGNSAPDKSGLPSDRFSAERTGGSVSTLTIQRTQQEDSAVYLCASSLIGVGASNTIYFGEGSWLTVV.

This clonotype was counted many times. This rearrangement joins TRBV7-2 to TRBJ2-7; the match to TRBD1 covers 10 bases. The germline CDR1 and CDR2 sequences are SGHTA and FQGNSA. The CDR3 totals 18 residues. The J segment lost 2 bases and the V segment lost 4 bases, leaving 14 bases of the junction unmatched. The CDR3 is CASSYRQGANILTYEQYF. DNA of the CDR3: TGTGCCAGCAGCTATAGACAGGGGGCCAACATCCTCACCTACGAGCAGTACTTC.

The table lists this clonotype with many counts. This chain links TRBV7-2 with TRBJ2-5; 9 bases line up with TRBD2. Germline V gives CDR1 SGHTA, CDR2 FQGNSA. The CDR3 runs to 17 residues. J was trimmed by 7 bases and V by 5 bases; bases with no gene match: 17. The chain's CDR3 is CASSGGAREGLLGTQYF. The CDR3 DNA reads TGTGCCAGCAGCGGAGGGGCGCGGGAGGGCCTTCTCGGGACCCAGTACTTC.